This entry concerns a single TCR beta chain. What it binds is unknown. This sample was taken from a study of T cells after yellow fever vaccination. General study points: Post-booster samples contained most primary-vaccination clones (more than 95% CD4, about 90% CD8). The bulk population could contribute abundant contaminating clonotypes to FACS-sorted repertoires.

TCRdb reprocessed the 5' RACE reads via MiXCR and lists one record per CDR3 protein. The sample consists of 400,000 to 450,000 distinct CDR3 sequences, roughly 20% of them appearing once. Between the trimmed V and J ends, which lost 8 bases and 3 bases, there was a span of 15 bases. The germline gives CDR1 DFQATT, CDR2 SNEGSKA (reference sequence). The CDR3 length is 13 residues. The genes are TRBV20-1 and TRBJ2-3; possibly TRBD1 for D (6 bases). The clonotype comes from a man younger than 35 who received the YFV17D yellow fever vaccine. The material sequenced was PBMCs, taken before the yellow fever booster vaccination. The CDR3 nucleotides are TGCAGTTTAGGGCCCCAGGGGACAGATACGCAGTATTTT. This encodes CSLGPQGTDTQYF.